This T cell receptor (beta chain) was identified in a study of STAT3 mutations in large granular lymphocyte leukemia. Across the whole study: Immunosuppressive therapy was given to more than half of T-LGLL patients. Study-wide results and caveats: TCR clonotype switching after therapy occurred in about 35% of the 18 patients. Every T-cell large granular lymphocyte leukemia patient had at least one immunodominant TCR beta clonotype. Treatment regimens differed across patients between samplings. In several patients, dominant TCR clone burden exceeded STAT3 mutant burden, suggesting STAT3 mutation arose secondarily.

V dropped 0 bases and J dropped 3; count of bases not matched to a gene: 4. This CDR3 region has 16 residues. Germline-derived CDR1 and CDR2 are MGHRA and YSYEKL. Clones were sequenced by immunoSEQ multiplex PCR, and TCRdb holds only the in-frame ones, with some missing. Counted here are tens of thousands of clones, about 88% occurring once; the ten biggest clones make up less than 0.55%. Regarding this clone: Its specificity is not known.

The sequenced sample consisted of PBMCs. The TCR comes from a human donor with T large granular lymphocyte leukemia. Some clones in this sample may be carry-over from other donors' samples. The chain recombines TRBV4-1 with TRBJ1-2; 10 nucleotides align to TRBD1. The CDR3 DNA sequence: TGCGCCAGCAGCCAAGAGACAGGGGGCGATGACTATGGCTACACCTTC. It translates to CASSQETGGDDYGYTF.